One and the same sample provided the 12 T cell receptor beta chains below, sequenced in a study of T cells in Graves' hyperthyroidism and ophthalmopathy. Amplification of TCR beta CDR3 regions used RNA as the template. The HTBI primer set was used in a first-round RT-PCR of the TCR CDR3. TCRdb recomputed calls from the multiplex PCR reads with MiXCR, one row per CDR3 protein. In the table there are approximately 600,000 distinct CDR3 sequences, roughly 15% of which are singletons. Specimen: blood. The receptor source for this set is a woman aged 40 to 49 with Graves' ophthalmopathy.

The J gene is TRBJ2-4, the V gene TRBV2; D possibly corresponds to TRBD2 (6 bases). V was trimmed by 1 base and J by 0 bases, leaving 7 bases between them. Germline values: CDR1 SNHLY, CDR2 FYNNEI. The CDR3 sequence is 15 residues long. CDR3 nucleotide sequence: TGTGCCAGCAGTGAAGAGCGGGTAGCCAAAAACATTCAGTACTTC. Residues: CASSEERVAKNIQYF.

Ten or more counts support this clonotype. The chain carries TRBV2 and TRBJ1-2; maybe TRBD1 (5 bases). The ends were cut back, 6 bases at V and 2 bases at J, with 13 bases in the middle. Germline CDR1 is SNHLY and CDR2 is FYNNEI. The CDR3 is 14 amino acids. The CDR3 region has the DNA TGTGCCAGCAGGAAGGGACCGAGCAACTATGGCTACACCTTC. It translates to CASRKGPSNYGYTF.

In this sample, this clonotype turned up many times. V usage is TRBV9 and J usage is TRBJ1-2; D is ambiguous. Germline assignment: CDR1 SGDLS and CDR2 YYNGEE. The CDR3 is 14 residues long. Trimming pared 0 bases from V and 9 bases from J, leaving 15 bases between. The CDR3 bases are TGTGCCAGCAGCGTAGTTACAGCGAGTCCGAGCTACACCTTC. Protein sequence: CASSVVTASPSYTF.

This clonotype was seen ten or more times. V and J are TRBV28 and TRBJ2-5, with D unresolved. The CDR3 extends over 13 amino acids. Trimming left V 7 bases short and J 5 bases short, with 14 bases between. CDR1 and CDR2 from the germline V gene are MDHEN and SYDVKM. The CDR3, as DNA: TGTGCCAGCACTCTTAAAAATGGGGAGACCCAGTACTTC. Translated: CASTLKNGETQYF.

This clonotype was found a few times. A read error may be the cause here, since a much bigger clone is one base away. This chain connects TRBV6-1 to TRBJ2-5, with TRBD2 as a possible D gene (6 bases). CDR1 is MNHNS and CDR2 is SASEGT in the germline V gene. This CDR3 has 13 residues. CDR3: CTSNRDLQETQYF. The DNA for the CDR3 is TGTACCAGCAACCGGGACTTACAAGAGACCCAGTACTTC.

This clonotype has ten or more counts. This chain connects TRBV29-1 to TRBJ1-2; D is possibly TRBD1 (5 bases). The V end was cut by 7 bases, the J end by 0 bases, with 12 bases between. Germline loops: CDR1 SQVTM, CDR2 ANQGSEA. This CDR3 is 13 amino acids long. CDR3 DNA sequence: TGCAGCGCCACAGGTTTCACTAACTATGGCTACACCTTC. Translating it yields CSATGFTNYGYTF.

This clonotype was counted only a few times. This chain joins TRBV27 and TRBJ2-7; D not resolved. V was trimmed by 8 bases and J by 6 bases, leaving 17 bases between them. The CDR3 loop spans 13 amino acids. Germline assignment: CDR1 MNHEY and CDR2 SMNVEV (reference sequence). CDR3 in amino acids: CASALLSRSEQYF. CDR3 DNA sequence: TGTGCCAGCGCCTTATTATCCCGCTCCGAGCAGTACTTC.

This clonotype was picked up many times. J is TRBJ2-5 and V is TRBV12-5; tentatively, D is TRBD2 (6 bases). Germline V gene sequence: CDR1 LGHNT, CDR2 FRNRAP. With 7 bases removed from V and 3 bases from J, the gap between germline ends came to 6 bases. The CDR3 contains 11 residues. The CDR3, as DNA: TGTGCTAGTGTAGCGGAAGAGACCCAGTACTTC. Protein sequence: CASVAEETQYF.

The CDR3 spells CSASPGDGQETQYF. The CDR3 bases are TGCAGTGCTAGCCCGGGGGACGGGCAAGAGACCCAGTACTTC. The V gene is TRBV20-1, the J gene TRBJ2-5, with D maybe TRBD2 (6 bases). The CDR3 contains 14 residues. The germline gives CDR1 DFQATT, CDR2 SNEGSKA (reference sequence). Trimming removed 3 bases from V and 2 bases from J, with 13 bases in between.

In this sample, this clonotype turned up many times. CDR3 nucleotide sequence: TGTGCCAGCAGCGTGTCGGCATGGAGCGGGGAGCTGTTTTTT. It translates to CASSVSAWSGELFF. The rearrangement uses TRBV11-2 and TRBJ2-2; D is ambiguous. Germline V gene data show CDR1 as SGHAT and CDR2 as FQNNGV. The ends were cut back, 5 bases at V and 7 bases at J, with 14 bases in the middle. This CDR3 contains 14 residues.

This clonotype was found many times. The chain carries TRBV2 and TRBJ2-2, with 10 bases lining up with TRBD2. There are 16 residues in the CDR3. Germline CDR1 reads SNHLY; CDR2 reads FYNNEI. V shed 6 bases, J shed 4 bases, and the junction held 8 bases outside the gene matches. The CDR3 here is CASRQALAGATGELFF. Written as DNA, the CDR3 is TGTGCCAGCAGGCAGGCGCTAGCGGGGGCCACCGGGGAGCTGTTTTTT.

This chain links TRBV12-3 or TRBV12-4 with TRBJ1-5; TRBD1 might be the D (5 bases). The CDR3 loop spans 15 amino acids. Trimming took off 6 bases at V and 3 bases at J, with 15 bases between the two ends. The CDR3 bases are TGTGCCAGCAGCCCGGCAGGGACCCACAATCAGCCCCAGCATTTT. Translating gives CASSPAGTHNQPQHF.